This TCR beta chain was retrieved from a study of shared clonotypes between healthy human individuals. Naive-designated CD8 cells lacked CD45RO, were positively enriched for CCR7, and omitted terminally differentiated effector memory CD45RA+ cells. The CDR3 has 16 residues. Trimming at V came to 0 bases and at J to 5 bases, leaving 9 bases not matched to a gene. The germline gives CDR1 MNHNY, CDR2 SVGAGI (reference sequence). Only in-frame clones appear in the TCRdb table, and some are missing; sequencing was by immunoSEQ multiplex PCR. The sample lists under 2,000,000 clones; about 95% were seen once.

Sequenced material: naive CD8+ T cells sorted from blood. This receptor was obtained from a man aged 18 to 30 in good health. This chain connects TRBV6-6 to TRBJ2-7; 8 bases fit TRBD2. As DNA, the CDR3 is TGTGCCAGCAGTTACTCCCCCGAGCGGGGGTTCGACGAGCAGTACTTC. Protein product: CASSYSPERGFDEQYF.